A selection of T cell receptor beta chains follows, all from one sample in a study of technical replicates of blood from a few donors. The table came from immunoSEQ multiplex PCR; TCRdb's copy has only in-frame clones and leaves some out. This table has approximately 93,000 clones, 94% appearing once. The specimen sequenced was T cells isolated from PBMCs. All receptors derive from a human donor in good health. CDR3s include the opening cysteine and the closing phenylalanine or tryptophan. The D gene is left open where the match is weak. Size values are once, few and many counts, or a class for expanded clones, and some rows have none.

d_gene: TRBD1
abundance: -
v_gene: TRBV18
len: 13
j_gene: TRBJ1-1
CDR3aa: CASWGQGGTEAFF
CDR3nt: TGTGCCAGCTGGGGACAGGGGGGCACTGAAGCTTTCTTT

d_gene: TRBD1
abundance: -
v_gene: TRBV27
len: 20
j_gene: TRBJ1-5
CDR3aa: CASSLYALIGTGASNQPQHF
CDR3nt: TGTGCCAGCAGTTTATACGCCCTCATTGGGACAGGGGCTAGCAATCAGCCCCAGCATTTT

d_gene: -
abundance: -
v_gene: TRBV28
len: 13
j_gene: TRBJ1-3
CDR3aa: CASSSTGGNTIYF
CDR3nt: TGTGCCAGCAGTTCTACAGGAGGAAACACCATATATTTT

d_gene: TRBD1
abundance: -
v_gene: TRBV7-9
len: 14
j_gene: TRBJ2-5
CDR3aa: CASSLQGAQETQYF
CDR3nt: TGTGCCAGCAGCTTACAGGGGGCGCAGGAGACCCAGTACTTC

d_gene: -
abundance: -
v_gene: TRBV6-1
len: 15
j_gene: TRBJ2-7
CDR3aa: CASSEAPSESYEQYF
CDR3nt: TGTGCCAGCAGTGAAGCCCCCTCGGAGTCCTACGAGCAGTACTTC

d_gene: TRBD2
abundance: once
v_gene: TRBV2
len: 16
j_gene: TRBJ2-1
CDR3aa: CASSELSAGGTDEQFF
CDR3nt: TGTGCCAGCAGTGAGCTTTCAGCGGGAGGTACAGATGAGCAGTTCTTC

d_gene: TRBD1
abundance: -
v_gene: TRBV18
len: 15
j_gene: TRBJ1-5
CDR3aa: CASSPGQGFNQPQHF
CDR3nt: TGTGCCAGCTCACCGGGACAGGGGTTCAATCAGCCCCAGCATTTT

d_gene: -
abundance: once
v_gene: TRBV9
len: 15
j_gene: TRBJ2-2
CDR3aa: CASSPTGLGTGELFF
CDR3nt: TGTGCCAGCAGCCCAACGGGGTTAGGCACCGGGGAGCTGTTTTTT

d_gene: TRBD1
abundance: -
v_gene: TRBV5-1
len: 15
j_gene: TRBJ1-4
CDR3aa: CASSSSGTGNEKLFF
CDR3nt: TGCGCCAGCAGCTCATCCGGGACAGGGAACGAAAAACTGTTTTTT

d_gene: -
abundance: -
v_gene: TRBV7-2
len: 13
j_gene: TRBJ1-5
CDR3aa: CASSLNSYQPQHF
CDR3nt: TGTGCCAGCAGCTTAAACAGCTATCAGCCCCAGCATTTT

d_gene: -
abundance: once
v_gene: TRBV6-5
len: 14
j_gene: TRBJ2-1
CDR3aa: CASSQGTRGDEQFF
CDR3nt: TGTGCCAGCAGTCAGGGGACCAGAGGTGATGAGCAGTTCTTC

d_gene: -
abundance: -
v_gene: TRBV7-9
len: 14
j_gene: TRBJ2-1
CDR3aa: CASSPPGDYNEQFF
CDR3nt: TGTGCCAGCAGTCCCCCGGGGGATTACAATGAGCAGTTCTTC

d_gene: TRBD1
abundance: -
v_gene: TRBV6-5
len: 15
j_gene: TRBJ1-1
CDR3aa: CASSYSTGVGTEAFF
CDR3nt: TGTGCCAGCAGTTACTCGACAGGGGTGGGCACTGAAGCTTTCTTT